This T cell receptor (beta chain) is drawn from a study of blood T cell repertoires in COVID-19. Source study methods: Reference gene primers were amplified, and this amplification served to estimate nucleated cell counts. This table comes from immunoSEQ multiplex PCR, and its TCRdb copy is limited to in-frame clones, with some not included. V and J calls and clone size are as listed in that table; D and trimming were resolved from the DNA. The sample lists roughly 180,000 clones; about 95% were seen once. Trimming removed 1 base from V and 6 bases from J, with 14 bases in between. The CDR3 length is 14 residues. CDR1 SGHRS and CDR2 YFSETQ come from the germline V gene.

The V call is TRBV5-1, the J call TRBJ2-7, with a possible D match to TRBD2 (5 bases). The source of this sequence is a man younger than 45 with COVID-19, enrolled during active disease. The sample taken for sequencing was peripheral blood. The CDR3 spells CASSLILEDSEQYF. As DNA, the CDR3 is TGCGCCAGCAGCTTGATATTGGAGGATTCCGAGCAGTACTTC.